The 17 T cell receptor beta chains listed next were all sequenced from one sample in a study of cytomegalovirus exposure and HLA in healthy donors. The PCR employed 60 Vbeta primers together with 13 Jbeta primers. Repertoires were generated with immunoSEQ multiplex PCR, while TCRdb's copy carries only in-frame clones and drops some. The sample contains 95,000 to 130,000 clones, about 86% of which appear only once. The sequenced material came from PBMCs. Receptors originate from a woman under 40 in good health and CMV-seronegative.

The genes are TRBV19 and TRBJ1-5; D remains ambiguous. V dropped 4 bases and J dropped 6 bases, with 16 bases sitting between them. The CDR3 runs 15 residues. CDR1 is LNHDA, CDR2 SQIVND, per germline (reference sequence). As DNA, the CDR3 is TGTGCCAGTAGTACGACCATAAGCGCCGGTCAGCCCCAGCATTTT. Amino acid sequence: CASSTTISAGQPQHF.

The count of this clone is one. This chain joins TRBV11-2 and TRBJ2-7; 8 bases agree with TRBD1. The V and J ends lost 4 bases and 2 bases, in that order; junction bases with no gene match: 7. This CDR3 has 15 amino acids. Germline V lookup: CDR1 SGHAT, CDR2 FQNNGV. CDR3 bases: TGTGCCAGCAGCTCTCTCCGGGACAGGACCTACGAGCAGTACTTC. This sequence encodes CASSSLRDRTYEQYF. The full variable domain, its missing parts supplied by reference TRBV11-2 and TRBJ2-7, is EAGVAQSPRYKIIEKRQSVAFWCNPISGHATLYWYQQILGQGPKLLIQFQNNGVVDDSQLPKDRFSAERLKGVDSTLKIQPAKLEDSAVYLCASSSLRDRTYEQYFGPGTRLTVT.

CDR3 residues: CASSPPGQGREQYF. Here the CDR3 DNA reads TGTGCCAGCAGCCCACCGGGACAGGGAAGGGAGCAGTACTTC. The chain couples TRBV9 to TRBJ2-7, with 9 bases matching TRBD1. CDR1 and CDR2 (germline): SGDLS, YYNGEE. V lost 4 bases to trimming and J lost 7 bases; unmatched junction nucleotides: 9. The CDR3 length is 14 residues. Variable domain in full (rest from reference TRBV9 and TRBJ2-7): DSGVTQTPKHLITATGQRVTLRCSPRSGDLSVYWYQQSLDQGLQFLIQYYNGEERAKGNILERFSAQQFPDLHSELNLSSLELGDSALYFCASSPPGQGREQYFGPGTRLTVT.

The chain couples TRBV29-1 to TRBJ2-7, with D possibly being TRBD2 (5 bases). The germline V gene encodes CDR1 SQVTM and CDR2 ANQGSEA. The CDR3 consists of 13 residues. Between the trimmed V and J ends, which lost 5 bases and 4 bases, there was a span of 15 bases. The chain's CDR3 is CSVLWFGSYEQYF. CDR3 coding DNA: TGCAGCGTTTTATGGTTTGGGAGTTACGAGCAGTACTTC.

This clone was observed once. The rearrangement joins TRBV6-1 to TRBJ1-1; a weak D match, TRBD1 (5 bases). Between the trimmed V and J ends, which lost 7 bases and 1 base, there was a span of 16 bases. This CDR3 has 15 amino acids. Germline V gene lookup returns CDR1 MNHNS and CDR2 SASEGT. CDR3 coding DNA: TGTGCCAGCACTATGATGCACAGGACGAACACTGAAGCTTTCTTT. It specifies CASTMMHRTNTEAFF.

The rearrangement joins TRBV6-5 to TRBJ2-7, with 10 bases that match TRBD2. This CDR3 is 14 amino acids long. V gave up 6 bases and J gave up 6 bases; unmatched junction bases: 8. Germline CDR1 MNHEY, CDR2 SVGAGI. CDR3 residues: CASSNQREGLEQYF. The CDR3 DNA follows: TGTGCCAGCAGCAATCAGCGGGAGGGCCTCGAGCAGTACTTC.

The V gene is TRBV5-6, the J gene TRBJ2-5; TRBD2 agrees at 9 bases. The J call may be in error: the DNA end matches TRBJ2-7 better. The CDR3 contains 16 residues. CDR1 is SGHDT and CDR2 is YYEEEE in the germline V gene. The DNA for the CDR3 is TGTGCCAGCAGCTTGGGTGCTAGCGGGAACAAATACGAGCAGTACTTC. It specifies CASSLGASGNKYEQYF.

J is TRBJ2-7 and V is TRBV4-1; weak D call: TRBD1 (6 bases). This CDR3 spans 13 amino acids. Germline V gene sequence: CDR1 MGHRA, CDR2 YSYEKL. Trimming cost V 5 bases and J 1 base, with 9 bases left between them. CDR3 sequence (DNA): TGCGCCAGCAGCTACAGGGCTTCCTACGAGCAGTACTTC. As protein: CASSYRASYEQYF.

This clone is a singleton in its sample. The chain uses TRBV5-1 and TRBJ1-5; the match to TRBD1 covers 8 bases. Germline V gene data show CDR1 as SGHRS and CDR2 as YFSETQ. The CDR3 covers 14 residues. V was pared by 1 base and J by 5 bases, with 2 bases of the junction left unmatched. CDR3 residues: CASSLTGQDQPQHF. As DNA, the CDR3 is TGCGCCAGCAGCTTGACGGGACAGGATCAGCCCCAGCATTTT.

V is TRBV6-5 and J is TRBJ2-3, with TRBD2 matching 10 bases. The CDR3 totals 14 residues. The trim removed 5 bases at V and 3 bases at J, leaving 2 bases unmatched. Germline V gene sequence: CDR1 MNHEY, CDR2 SVGAGI. DNA of the CDR3: TGTGCCAGCAGTCCGGGACTAGCGACAGATACGCAGTATTTT. Translated, it gives CASSPGLATDTQYF.

The rearrangement joins TRBV11-2 to TRBJ2-3; 7 bases match TRBD2. The CDR3 has 15 amino acids. With 6 bases clipped from V and 6 bases from J, the junction kept 12 bases outside the gene matches. Germline loops: CDR1 SGHAT, CDR2 FQNNGV. CDR3 amino acids: CASSLSGGGLDTQYF. CDR3 bases: TGTGCCAGCAGTCTGTCGGGAGGAGGCTTGGATACGCAGTATTTT.

The rearrangement joins TRBV6-4 to TRBJ2-3; 8 positions agree with TRBD2. The CDR3 totals 16 residues. Germline CDR1 is MRHNA and CDR2 is SNTAGT. V was clipped by 6 bases and J by 2 bases; unmatched bases: 10. For the CDR3, the DNA is TGTGCCAGCAGCTCCGGGAGCGGGAGTCTCACAGATACGCAGTATTTT. It encodes CASSSGSGSLTDTQYF.

This clone was counted a single time. This chain uses TRBV5-1 with TRBJ2-1; D remains ambiguous. CDR1 SGHRS and CDR2 YFSETQ come from the germline V gene. Between the trimmed V and J ends, which lost 0 bases and 10 bases, there was a span of 17 bases. There are 15 residues in the CDR3. CDR3 nucleotides: TGCGCCAGCAGCTTGGGGGCGTTCGCTCAATGGGAGCAGTTCTTC. It codes for CASSLGAFAQWEQFF.

Turning to this clone: A read error may produce the germline difference seen at one junction end. This chain connects TRBV4-1 to TRBJ2-2; D unresolved. The CDR3 sequence is 15 residues long. Looked up from germline, CDR1 is MGHRA and CDR2 is YSYEKL. CDR3 bases: TGCGCCAGCGGCCATTTTCCGAGACAATCCGGGGAGCTGTTTTTT. It translates to CASGHFPRQSGELFF.

The rearrangement links TRBV10-3 to TRBJ2-7, with 11 bases identical to TRBD2. The length of the CDR3 is 17 residues. Germline lookup yields CDR1 ENHRY and CDR2 SYGVKD. The junction had 17 bases not matched to a gene; V was cut back by 10 bases and J by 3 bases. The CDR3 DNA reads as TGTGCCACTACCGGGACCGACGGACTAGCGGGTCTCTACGAGCAGTACTTC. It specifies CATTGTDGLAGLYEQYF.

CDR3 in DNA: TGTGCCAGCGGGGGTTCGAGCAATCAGCCCCAGCATTTT. Protein: CASGGSSNQPQHF. J is TRBJ1-5 and V is TRBV19; tentative D call: TRBD1 (5 bases). The CDR3 loop spans 13 amino acids. V dropped 9 bases and J dropped 1 base, with 10 bases sitting between them. Germline loops: CDR1 LNHDA, CDR2 SQIVND (reference sequence).

V usage is TRBV7-2 and J usage is TRBJ2-5; TRBD2 matches at 11 bases. This CDR3 region has 15 residues. Trimming removed 6 bases from V and 11 bases from J; junction bases left unmatched: 14. CDR1 is SGHTA, CDR2 FQGNSA, per germline. The CDR3 DNA is TGTGCCAGCAGGTCCCCGGGGCTAGCGGGAGGTGAGCAGTACTTC. It encodes CASRSPGLAGGEQYF.